This T cell receptor (beta chain) was documented in a study of blood T cell repertoires in COVID-19. Trimming at V came to 1 base and at J to 2 bases, leaving 8 bases not matched to a gene. CDR1 SGDLS and CDR2 YYNGEE come from the germline V gene. This CDR3 comprises 17 residues. Original data processing: By means of reference gene primer amplification, nucleated cell counts were estimated. Using immunoSEQ multiplex PCR, the repertoire was profiled, and TCRdb retains in-frame clones only, with some absent. The V and J calls and the clone size are those of that table, but D and trimming were determined from the DNA. The repertoire holds about 120,000 clones, about 89% seen once, with under 20% in the top ten.

V is TRBV9 and J is TRBJ2-3; the match to TRBD2 covers 9 bases. The TCR sequence derives from a human donor with acute or convalescent COVID-19. The donor label of this sample is uncertain. The sample was peripheral blood. In DNA, the CDR3 is TGTGCCAGCAGCGTACAGTCCCTAGCGGGAATCACAGATACGCAGTATTTT. It encodes CASSVQSLAGITDTQYF. Filled out from reference TRBV9 and TRBJ2-3, the complete variable domain reads DSGVTQTPKHLITATGQRVTLRCSPRSGDLSVYWYQQSLDQGLQFLIQYYNGEERAKGNILERFSAQQFPDLHSELNLSSLELGDSALYFCASSVQSLAGITDTQYFGPGTRLTVL.